Following are 5 T cell receptor beta chains from one sample sequenced in a study of T cell changes during pregnancy in multiple sclerosis. Only in-frame clones appear in the TCRdb table, and some are missing; sequencing was by immunoSEQ multiplex PCR. Here the sample spans around 40,000 clones, 90% to 95% being singletons. Sequenced material: CD4+ T cells from peripheral blood mononuclear cells, taken in the third trimester of pregnancy. These receptors all stem from a female donor in good health, enrolled as a control in a pregnancy study.

The CDR3 sequence is CASSDSKPSSYNEQFF. The CDR3 nucleotides are TGCGCCAGCAGTGACTCGAAGCCGAGTTCCTACAATGAGCAGTTCTTC. The rearrangement links TRBV10-1 to TRBJ2-1; D unresolved. Germline assignment: CDR1 WNHNN and CDR2 SYGVQD (reference sequence). V lost 3 bases to trimming and J lost 1 base, with 13 bases between them. This CDR3 has 16 amino acids.

With respect to this clone: This same CDR3 is encoded by further DNA sequences in the sample. The DNA of the CDR3 is TGTGCCAGCAGTTTCGGCGGAAGCAAGTACGAGCAGTACTTC. Its translation: CASSFGGSKYEQYF. The V and J genes are TRBV28 and TRBJ2-7; D unresolved. The CDR3 runs 14 residues. Germline-derived CDR1 and CDR2 are MDHEN and SYDVKM. V gave up 3 bases and J gave up 4 bases, with 13 bases separating them.

This clone has a handful of counts. This sequence joins TRBV20-1 and TRBJ1-1; TRBD1 is a possible D gene (5 bases). CDR3 length: 11 residues. In germline, CDR1 is DFQATT, CDR2 SNEGSKA (reference sequence). V gave up 8 bases and J gave up 8 bases, with 15 bases separating them. In DNA, the CDR3 is TGCAGTCAACAGCGGGCAGGGGAAGCTTTCTTT. It is translated as CSQQRAGEAFF.

The chain uses TRBV7-2 and TRBJ2-7; TRBD2 matches at 7 bases. V lost 3 bases, J lost 5 bases, and 7 bases stayed unmatched. The CDR3 spans 14 residues. Germline assignment: CDR1 SGHTA and CDR2 FQGNSA. The CDR3: CASSFDMTSHEQYF. The DNA of the CDR3 is TGTGCCAGCAGCTTTGATATGACTAGCCACGAGCAGTACTTC.

V is TRBV7-9 and J is TRBJ2-7, with 7 bases aligning to TRBD2. Unmatched junction bases numbered 5, after V lost 7 bases and J lost 5 bases. Looked up from germline, CDR1 is SEHNR and CDR2 is FQNEAQ (reference sequence). There are 12 residues in the CDR3. The CDR3 region is CASTLRGDEQYF. The CDR3, as DNA: TGTGCCAGCACCCTCCGGGGGGACGAGCAGTACTTC.